The 11 T cell receptor beta chains below come from one sample, sequenced in a study of CD8 T cells in ankylosing spondylitis (TCRdb year 2017). Library construction relied on 5' RACE. The sequencing machine was an Illumina HiSeq 2500. Using fastp at Q25 and MiXCR, TCRdb reprocessed the public reads and kept productive beta chains. Identical CDR3 proteins give one entry, which carries the most common genes and DNA. The sample table holds 200,000 to 250,000 distinct CDR3 sequences, of which 8% to 11% were seen once. Of the sample, approximately 20% is held by the ten largest clones. The material sequenced was blood, either unsorted or a sorted T cell fraction (not recorded which). Every receptor here comes from a male donor with ankylosing spondylitis or in good health (not recorded which).

This clonotype showed up many times. The chain carries TRBV12-3 or TRBV12-4 and TRBJ1-5; 11 bases align to TRBD1. Trimming removed 3 bases from V and 5 bases from J; junction bases left unmatched: 3. The CDR3 extends over 15 amino acids. For the CDR3, the DNA is TGTGCCAGCAGTTTGGACAGGGGGCTCGATCAGCCCCAGCATTTT. This encodes CASSLDRGLDQPQHF.

This clonotype was observed a few times. The gene calls are TRBV12-3 or TRBV12-4 and TRBJ1-2; D is ambiguous. Trimming took 5 bases from V and 4 from J, leaving 8 bases between them. This CDR3 has 12 amino acids. CDR3 region: CASSVGGYGYTF. CDR3 nucleotides: TGTGCCAGCAGTGTCGGTGGCTATGGCTACACCTTC.

This clonotype has at least ten counts. The gene calls are TRBV12-3 or TRBV12-4 and TRBJ1-2; D perhaps matches TRBD1 (6 bases). V lost 5 bases to trimming and J lost 4 bases, with 11 bases between them. This CDR3 is 13 amino acids long. The CDR3 coding sequence is TGTGCCAGCAGTGATACAGGGAGCTATGGCTACACCTTC. Amino acid sequence: CASSDTGSYGYTF.

Many counts were recorded for this clonotype. V and J are TRBV5-1 and TRBJ2-3, with 9 bases aligning to TRBD2. Losses at the gene ends were 6 bases for V and 6 bases for J; bases not matched to a gene: 8. In germline, CDR1 is SGHRS, CDR2 YFSETQ. The CDR3 is made up of 14 amino acids. The CDR3 DNA follows: TGCGCCAGCACCCCCAGCGGGGGGTTCGATACGCAGTATTTT. Amino acids: CASTPSGGFDTQYF. The variable domain in full, completed from reference TRBV5-1 and TRBJ2-3, reads KAGVTQTPRYLIKTRGQQVTLSCSPISGHRSVSWYQQTPGQGLQFLFEYFSETQRNKGNFPGRFSGRQFSNSRSEMNVSTLELGDSALYLCASTPSGGFDTQYFGPGTRLTVL.

This clonotype has a count of ten or more. V usage is TRBV20-1 and J usage is TRBJ2-1; the D gene is possibly TRBD2 (7 bases). V was cut by 6 bases and J by 0 bases, with 18 bases left in between. CDR1 is DFQATT and CDR2 is SNEGSKA in the germline V gene (reference sequence). The CDR3 totals 16 residues. The CDR3 spells CSAPRAGAYSYNEQFF. The CDR3 nucleotides are TGCAGTGCCCCCCGGGCGGGGGCCTACTCCTACAATGAGCAGTTCTTC.

This clonotype appeared many times. This CDR3 reads CASSEGQTQYF. CDR3 coding DNA: TGTGCCAGCAGTGAAGGGCAGACCCAGTACTTC. V and J are TRBV2 and TRBJ2-5; D gene uncertain. This CDR3 spans 11 amino acids. Germline CDR1 SNHLY, CDR2 FYNNEI. Trimming removed 1 base from V and 6 bases from J, with 3 bases in between.

This clonotype occurred many times. V usage is TRBV7-3 and J usage is TRBJ2-2; D is unclear. Germline-derived CDR1 and CDR2 are SGHTA and FQGTGA. CDR3 size: 16 residues. Trimming took 0 bases from V and 1 from J, leaving 9 bases between them. CDR3 in DNA: TGTGCCAGCAGCTTAACGTCGGGTTTGAACACCGGGGAGCTGTTTTTT. It specifies CASSLTSGLNTGELFF.

Ten or more counts support this clonotype. The CDR3 DNA is TGTGCCAGCAGCTCGCCCGGGACAGGGATATACGAGCAGTACTTC. Translation gives CASSSPGTGIYEQYF. This chain uses TRBV7-9 with TRBJ2-7; 9 nucleotides align to TRBD1. V shed 4 bases and J 4 bases; nucleotides not matched to a gene: 8. The CDR3 loop spans 15 amino acids. Germline V CDR1 and CDR2: SEHNR, FQNEAQ (reference sequence).

Ten or more counts support this clonotype. This chain connects TRBV12-3 or TRBV12-4 to TRBJ1-2, with 8 bases lining up with TRBD1. CDR3 length equals 14 residues. Unmatched junction bases numbered 7, after V lost 6 bases and J lost 4 bases. Here the CDR3 DNA reads TGTGCCAGCAGAGCGGGACAGGCGACCTATGGCTACACCTTC. Amino acid sequence: CASRAGQATYGYTF.

This clonotype was detected many times. The chain links TRBV20-1 to TRBJ2-3; perhaps TRBD1 as D (6 bases). This CDR3 is built from 12 residues. The V gene lost 0 bases and the J gene lost 9 bases, with 10 bases spanning the gap. Germline loops: CDR1 DFQATT, CDR2 SNEGSKA (reference sequence). The CDR3 DNA is TGCAGTGCTAGAGATAGCACAGGGACGCAGTATTTT. Its translation is CSARDSTGTQYF.

The chain carries TRBV20-1 and TRBJ2-1; TRBD2 agrees at 9 bases. The germline V gene encodes CDR1 DFQATT and CDR2 SNEGSKA (reference sequence). This CDR3 has 15 amino acids. Unmatched junction bases numbered 8, after V lost 3 bases and J lost 5 bases. This CDR3 is CSARAPAGGDNEQFF. The CDR3 bases are TGCAGTGCTAGGGCCCCAGCGGGGGGAGACAATGAGCAGTTCTTC.